These T cell receptor beta chains were read from a single sample in a study of blood T cell repertoires in COVID-19. TCRdb's table, derived via immunoSEQ multiplex PCR, lists solely in-frame clones and lacks some. The sample includes 61,000 or so clones, approximately 82% of them seen just once. The sample was peripheral blood. The receptors derive from a woman older than 75 with acute or convalescent COVID-19. Both conserved end residues are part of each CDR3. The order of the fields is J gene, clone size, D gene, V gene, CDR3 protein, CDR3 DNA. The D gene is left open where the match is weak. Some rows have no size entry. The others give once, few or many, or a class for an expanded clone.

j_call: TRBJ2-1; clone_size: few; d_call: -; v_call: TRBV7-9; cdr3_aa: CASSLLGAYNEQFF; cdr3_nt: TGTGCCAGCAGCCTTCTGGGCGCCTACAATGAGCAGTTCTTC
j_call: TRBJ1-2; clone_size: -; d_call: -; v_call: TRBV19; cdr3_aa: CASSMGRNYGYTF; cdr3_nt: TGTGCCAGTAGTATGGGCCGTAACTATGGCTACACCTTC
j_call: TRBJ1-1; clone_size: few; d_call: TRBD1; v_call: TRBV7-2; cdr3_aa: CASSWDRQNTEAFF; cdr3_nt: TGTGCCAGCAGCTGGGACAGGCAGAACACTGAAGCTTTCTTT
j_call: TRBJ2-7; clone_size: -; d_call: TRBD1; v_call: TRBV15; cdr3_aa: CATSRRTGTYEQYF; cdr3_nt: TGTGCCACCAGCAGGAGGACAGGGACCTACGAGCAGTACTTC
j_call: TRBJ2-5; clone_size: -; d_call: TRBD1; v_call: TRBV2; cdr3_aa: CASRGDRAEETQYF; cdr3_nt: TGTGCCAGCAGGGGGGACAGGGCTGAGGAGACCCAGTACTTC
j_call: TRBJ1-1; clone_size: -; d_call: -; v_call: TRBV6-1; cdr3_aa: CASIDHQGLRNTEAFF; cdr3_nt: TGTGCCAGCATTGATCATCAGGGGTTGCGGAACACTGAAGCTTTCTTT
j_call: TRBJ2-7; clone_size: -; d_call: TRBD1; v_call: TRBV5-6; cdr3_aa: CASSALTGWYEQYF; cdr3_nt: TGTGCCAGCAGCGCCCTGACAGGGTGGTACGAGCAGTACTTC
j_call: TRBJ2-5; clone_size: -; d_call: TRBD2; v_call: TRBV30; cdr3_aa: CAWSVRRTTSGSGETQYF; cdr3_nt: TGTGCCTGGAGTGTACGGAGAACTACTAGCGGGAGTGGTGAGACCCAGTACTTC
j_call: TRBJ2-3; clone_size: -; d_call: -; v_call: TRBV7-3; cdr3_aa: CASSPSGGSFRGDTQYF; cdr3_nt: TGTGCCAGCAGCCCGTCGGGCGGGTCGTTCCGGGGAGATACGCAGTATTTT
j_call: TRBJ2-1; clone_size: -; d_call: -; v_call: TRBV24-1; cdr3_aa: CATSPGYSYNEQFF; cdr3_nt: TGTGCCACCAGTCCGGGGTACTCCTACAATGAGCAGTTCTTC
j_call: TRBJ2-2; clone_size: -; d_call: TRBD1; v_call: TRBV4-3; cdr3_aa: CASSQAGGAGGELFF; cdr3_nt: TGCGCCAGCAGCCAGGCAGGGGGCGCGGGCGGGGAGCTGTTTTTT
j_call: TRBJ1-2; clone_size: -; d_call: -; v_call: TRBV29-1; cdr3_aa: CSAGHDGYTF; cdr3_nt: TGCAGCGCTGGACATGACGGCTACACCTTC